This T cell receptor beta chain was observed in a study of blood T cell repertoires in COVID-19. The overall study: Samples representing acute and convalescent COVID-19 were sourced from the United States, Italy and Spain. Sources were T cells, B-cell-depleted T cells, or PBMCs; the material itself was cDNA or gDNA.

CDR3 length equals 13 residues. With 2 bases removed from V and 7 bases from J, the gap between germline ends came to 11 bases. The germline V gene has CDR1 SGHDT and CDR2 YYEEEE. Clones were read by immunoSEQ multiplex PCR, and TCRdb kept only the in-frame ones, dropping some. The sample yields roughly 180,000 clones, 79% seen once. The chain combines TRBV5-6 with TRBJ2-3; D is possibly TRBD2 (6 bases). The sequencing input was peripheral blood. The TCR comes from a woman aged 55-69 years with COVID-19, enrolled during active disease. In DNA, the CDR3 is TGTGCCAGCAGCTTTAGCGGTTTAAATACGCAGTATTTT. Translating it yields CASSFSGLNTQYF.